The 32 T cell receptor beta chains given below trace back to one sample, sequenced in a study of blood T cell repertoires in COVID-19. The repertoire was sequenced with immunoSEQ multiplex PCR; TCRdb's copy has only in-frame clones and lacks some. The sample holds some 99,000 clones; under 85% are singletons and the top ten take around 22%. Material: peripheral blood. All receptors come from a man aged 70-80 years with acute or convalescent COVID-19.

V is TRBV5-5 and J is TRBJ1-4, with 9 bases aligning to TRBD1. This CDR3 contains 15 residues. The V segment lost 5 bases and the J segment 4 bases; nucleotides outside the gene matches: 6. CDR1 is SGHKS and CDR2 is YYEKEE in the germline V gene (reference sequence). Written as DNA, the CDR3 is TGTGCCAGCAGGCTCTGGGACAGGGATAATGAAAAACTGTTTTTT. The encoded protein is CASRLWDRDNEKLFF.

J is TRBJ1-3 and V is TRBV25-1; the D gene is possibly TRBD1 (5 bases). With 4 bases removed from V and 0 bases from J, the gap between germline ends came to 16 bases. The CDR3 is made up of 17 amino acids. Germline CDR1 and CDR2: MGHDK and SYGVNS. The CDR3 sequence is CASSAYPGGSSGNTIYF. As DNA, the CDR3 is TGTGCCAGCAGTGCCTACCCTGGGGGGAGCTCTGGAAACACCATATATTTT.

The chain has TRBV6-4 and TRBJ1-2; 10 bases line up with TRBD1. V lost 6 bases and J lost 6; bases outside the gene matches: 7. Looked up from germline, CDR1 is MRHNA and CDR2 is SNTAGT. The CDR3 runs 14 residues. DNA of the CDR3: TGTGCCAGCAGCCCCTTCGGGACAGGGGATGGCTACACCTTC. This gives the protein CASSPFGTGDGYTF.

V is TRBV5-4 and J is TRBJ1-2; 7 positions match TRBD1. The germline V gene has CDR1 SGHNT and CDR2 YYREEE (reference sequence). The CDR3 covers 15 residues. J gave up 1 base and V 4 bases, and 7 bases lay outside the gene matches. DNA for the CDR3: TGTGCCAGCAGCCAAGGACAGGCGCGTAACTATGGCTACACCTTC. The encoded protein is CASSQGQARNYGYTF. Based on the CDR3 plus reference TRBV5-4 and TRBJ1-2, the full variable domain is ETGVTQSPTHLIKTRGQQVTLRCSSQSGHNTVSWYQQALGQGPQFIFQYYREEENGRGNFPPRFSGLQFPNYSSELNVNALELDDSALYLCASSQGQARNYGYTFGSGTRLTVV.

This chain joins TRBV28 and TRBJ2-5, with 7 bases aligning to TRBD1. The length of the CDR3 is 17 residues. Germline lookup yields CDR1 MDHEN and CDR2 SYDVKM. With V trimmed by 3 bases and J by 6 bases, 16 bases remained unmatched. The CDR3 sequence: CASSFSLTGQVRKTQYF. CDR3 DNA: TGTGCCAGCAGTTTCTCGCTGACTGGACAGGTCAGGAAGACCCAGTACTTC.

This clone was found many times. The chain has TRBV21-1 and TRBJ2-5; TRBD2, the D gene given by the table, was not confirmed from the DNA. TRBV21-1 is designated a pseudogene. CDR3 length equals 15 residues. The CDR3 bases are TGTGCCAGCAGCAAAGGTAAGCGGGAGGAAGAGACCCAGTACTTC. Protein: CASSKGKREEETQYF.

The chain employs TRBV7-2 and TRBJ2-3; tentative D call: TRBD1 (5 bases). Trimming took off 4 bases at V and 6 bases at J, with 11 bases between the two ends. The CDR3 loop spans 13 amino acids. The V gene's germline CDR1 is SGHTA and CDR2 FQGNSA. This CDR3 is CASSSQAPDTQYF. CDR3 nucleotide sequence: TGTGCCAGCAGCTCACAGGCCCCGGATACGCAGTATTTT.

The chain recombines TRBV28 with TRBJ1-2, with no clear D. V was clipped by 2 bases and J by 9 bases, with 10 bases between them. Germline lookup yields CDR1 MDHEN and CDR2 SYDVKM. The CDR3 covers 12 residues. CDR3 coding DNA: TGTGCCAGCAGTTTAGAAGTGAGTCGCTACACCTTC. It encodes CASSLEVSRYTF.

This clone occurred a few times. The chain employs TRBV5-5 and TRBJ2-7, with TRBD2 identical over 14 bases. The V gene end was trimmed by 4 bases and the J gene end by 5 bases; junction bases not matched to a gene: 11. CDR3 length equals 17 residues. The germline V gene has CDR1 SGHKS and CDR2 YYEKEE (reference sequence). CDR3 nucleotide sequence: TGTGCCAGCAGCCTCCTTTTCGGGACTAGCGGGAGTAACGAGCAGTACTTC. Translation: CASSLLFGTSGSNEQYF.

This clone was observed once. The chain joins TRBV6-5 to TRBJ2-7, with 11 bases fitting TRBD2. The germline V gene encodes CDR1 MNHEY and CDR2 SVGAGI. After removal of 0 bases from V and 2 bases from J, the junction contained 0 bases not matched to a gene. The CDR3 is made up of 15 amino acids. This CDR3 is CASSYSTSGAYEQYF. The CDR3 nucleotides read TGTGCCAGCAGTTACTCGACTAGCGGGGCCTACGAGCAGTACTTC.

The CDR3 protein is CASVGGADGNTIYF. CDR3 nucleotide sequence: TGTGCCAGCGTCGGGGGGGCAGATGGAAACACCATATATTTT. The chain couples TRBV28 to TRBJ1-3; D possibly corresponds to TRBD1 (6 bases). Germline CDR1 and CDR2: MDHEN and SYDVKM. The germline V and J ends were trimmed by 8 bases and 3 bases, with 14 bases remaining between them. The CDR3 consists of 14 residues.

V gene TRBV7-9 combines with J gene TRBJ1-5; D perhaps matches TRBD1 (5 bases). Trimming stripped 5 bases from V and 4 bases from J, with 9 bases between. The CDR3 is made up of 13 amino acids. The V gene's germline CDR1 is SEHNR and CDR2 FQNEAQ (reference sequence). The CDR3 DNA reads TGTGCCAGCAGCGTCCAGGGAAATCAGCCCCAGCATTTT. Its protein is CASSVQGNQPQHF.

Written as DNA, the CDR3 is TGTGCCAGCAGTGCCCAGACTGGACAGATCTCCTACAATGAGCAGTTCTTC. It specifies CASSAQTGQISYNEQFF. The J gene is TRBJ2-1, the V gene TRBV6-1; D is perhaps TRBD1 (6 bases). V was trimmed by 4 bases and J by 0 bases, leaving 16 bases between them. The CDR3 is made up of 17 amino acids. Germline CDR1 and CDR2: MNHNS and SASEGT.

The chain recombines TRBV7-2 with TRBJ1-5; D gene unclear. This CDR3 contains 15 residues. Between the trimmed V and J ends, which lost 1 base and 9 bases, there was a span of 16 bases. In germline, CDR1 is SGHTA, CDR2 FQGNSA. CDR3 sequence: CASSLGAAELGPQHF. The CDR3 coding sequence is TGTGCCAGCAGCTTAGGGGCCGCCGAGTTAGGGCCCCAGCATTTT.

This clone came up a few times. The CDR3 DNA reads as TGTGCCAGTAGCCGGCTCAGGGTCATTTCCGACGAGCAGTACTTC. It yields the protein CASSRLRVISDEQYF. The chain employs TRBV19 and TRBJ2-7; D possibly corresponds to TRBD1 (5 bases). This CDR3 is 15 amino acids long. The V gene's germline CDR1 is LNHDA and CDR2 SQIVND (reference sequence). Trimming removed 6 bases at V and 5 bases at J, with 20 bases between.

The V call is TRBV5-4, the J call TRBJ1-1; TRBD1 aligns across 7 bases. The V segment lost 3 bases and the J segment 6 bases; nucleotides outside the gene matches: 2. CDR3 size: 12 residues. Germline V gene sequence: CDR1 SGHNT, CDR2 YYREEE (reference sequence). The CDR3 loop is CASSWTGSEAFF. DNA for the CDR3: TGTGCCAGCAGCTGGACAGGCTCTGAAGCTTTCTTT.

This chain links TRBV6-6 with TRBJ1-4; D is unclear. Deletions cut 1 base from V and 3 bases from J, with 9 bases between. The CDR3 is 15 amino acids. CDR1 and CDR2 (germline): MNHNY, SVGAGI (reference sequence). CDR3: CASSYLSAANEKLFF. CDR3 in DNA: TGTGCCAGCAGTTACTTATCCGCGGCTAATGAAAAACTGTTTTTT.

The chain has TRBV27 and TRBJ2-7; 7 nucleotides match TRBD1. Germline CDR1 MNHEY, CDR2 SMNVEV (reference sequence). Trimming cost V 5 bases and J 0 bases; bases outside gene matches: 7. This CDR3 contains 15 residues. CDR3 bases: TGTGCCAGCAGTCCAGGGGACAGCTACTCCTACGAGCAGTACTTC. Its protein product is CASSPGDSYSYEQYF.

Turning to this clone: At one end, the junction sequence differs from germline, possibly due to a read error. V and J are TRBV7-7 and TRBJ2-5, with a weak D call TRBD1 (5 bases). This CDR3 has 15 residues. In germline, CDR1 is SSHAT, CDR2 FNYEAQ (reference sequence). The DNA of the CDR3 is TGTGCTAGCAGCCTGGATTATGGGGCGGTCGAGACCCAGTACTTC. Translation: CASSLDYGAVETQYF.

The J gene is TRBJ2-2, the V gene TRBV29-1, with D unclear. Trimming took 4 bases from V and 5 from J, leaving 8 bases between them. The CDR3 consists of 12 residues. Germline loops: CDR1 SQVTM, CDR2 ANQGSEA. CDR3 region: CSVGQITGELFF. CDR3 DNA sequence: TGCAGCGTTGGGCAGATAACCGGGGAGCTGTTTTTT.

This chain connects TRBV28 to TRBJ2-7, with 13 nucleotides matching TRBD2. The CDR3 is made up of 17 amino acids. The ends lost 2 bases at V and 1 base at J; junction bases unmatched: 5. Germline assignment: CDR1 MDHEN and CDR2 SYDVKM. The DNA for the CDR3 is TGTGCCAGCAGTTTAGGACTAGCGGGGGTAGGTTCCTACGAGCAGTACTTC. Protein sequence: CASSLGLAGVGSYEQYF.

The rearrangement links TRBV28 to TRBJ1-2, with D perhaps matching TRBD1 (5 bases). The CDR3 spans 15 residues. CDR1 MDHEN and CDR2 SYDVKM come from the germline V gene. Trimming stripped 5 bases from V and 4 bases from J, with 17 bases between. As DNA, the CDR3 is TGTGCCAGCAGTCTAGGGGCTGAATATGTCTATGGCTACACCTTC. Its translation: CASSLGAEYVYGYTF.

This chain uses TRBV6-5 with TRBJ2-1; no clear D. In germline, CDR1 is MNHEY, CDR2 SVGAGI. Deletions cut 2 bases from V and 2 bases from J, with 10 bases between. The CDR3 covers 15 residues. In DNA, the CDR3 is TGTGCCAGCAGTTACGCGTCGCAAGCCTACAATGAGCAGTTCTTC. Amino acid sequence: CASSYASQAYNEQFF.

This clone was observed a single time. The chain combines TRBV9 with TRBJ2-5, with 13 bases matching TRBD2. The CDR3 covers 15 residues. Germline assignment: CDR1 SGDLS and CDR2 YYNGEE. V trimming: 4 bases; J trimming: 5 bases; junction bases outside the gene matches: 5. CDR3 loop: CASSPMTSGRETQYF. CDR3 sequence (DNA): TGTGCCAGCAGCCCCATGACTAGCGGGAGGGAGACCCAGTACTTC.

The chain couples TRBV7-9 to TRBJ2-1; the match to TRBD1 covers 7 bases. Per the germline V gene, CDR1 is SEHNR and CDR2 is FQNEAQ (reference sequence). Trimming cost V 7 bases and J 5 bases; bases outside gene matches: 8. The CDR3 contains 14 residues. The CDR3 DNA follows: TGTGCCAGCACCCACAGGGGACCAAACAATGAGCAGTTCTTC. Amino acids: CASTHRGPNNEQFF.

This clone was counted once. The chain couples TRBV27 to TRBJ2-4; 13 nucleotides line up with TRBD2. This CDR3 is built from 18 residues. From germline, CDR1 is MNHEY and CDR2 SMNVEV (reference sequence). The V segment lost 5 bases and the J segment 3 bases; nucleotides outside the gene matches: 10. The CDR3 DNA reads TGTGCCAGCAGTGGACTAGCGGGAGACGCCGTGGACAAAAACATTCAGTACTTC. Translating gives CASSGLAGDAVDKNIQYF.

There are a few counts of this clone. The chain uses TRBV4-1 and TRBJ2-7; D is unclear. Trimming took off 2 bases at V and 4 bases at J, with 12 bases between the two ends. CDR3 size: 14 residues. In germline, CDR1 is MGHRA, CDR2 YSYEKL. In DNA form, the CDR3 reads TGCGCCAGCAGCCAACATCTTAGTGGTTACGAGCAGTACTTC. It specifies CASSQHLSGYEQYF.

DNA of the CDR3: TGTGCCAGCAGCCAAGATGGTCGGTACTCTGGAAACACCATATATTTT. It is translated as CASSQDGRYSGNTIYF. The chain recombines TRBV4-2 with TRBJ1-3; D is undetermined. V lost 0 bases to trimming and J lost 0 bases, with 9 bases between them. The CDR3 is made up of 16 amino acids. CDR1 LGHNA and CDR2 YNFKEQ come from the germline V gene.

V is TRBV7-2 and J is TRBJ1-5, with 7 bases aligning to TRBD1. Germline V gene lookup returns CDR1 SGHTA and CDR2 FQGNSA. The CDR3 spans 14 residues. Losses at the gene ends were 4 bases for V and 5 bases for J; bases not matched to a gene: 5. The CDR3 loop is CASSSRQGHQPQHF. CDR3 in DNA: TGTGCCAGCAGCTCACGACAGGGACATCAGCCCCAGCATTTT.

Here the CDR3 DNA reads TGTGCCAGCAGCTTAAAGCAGGGGCTTATTAATGAAAAACTGTTTTTT. Its protein is CASSLKQGLINEKLFF. The rearrangement joins TRBV28 to TRBJ1-4, with a tentative D call TRBD1 (6 bases). The ends were cut back, 6 bases at V and 4 bases at J, with 18 bases in the middle. From germline, CDR1 is MDHEN and CDR2 SYDVKM. The CDR3 totals 16 residues.

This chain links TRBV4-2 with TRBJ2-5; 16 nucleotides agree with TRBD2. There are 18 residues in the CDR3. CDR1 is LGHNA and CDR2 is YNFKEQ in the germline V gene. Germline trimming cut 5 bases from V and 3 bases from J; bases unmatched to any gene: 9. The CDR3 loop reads CASSIGTSGRAGEETQYF. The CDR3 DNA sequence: TGTGCCAGCAGCATAGGGACTAGCGGGAGGGCAGGGGAAGAGACCCAGTACTTC.

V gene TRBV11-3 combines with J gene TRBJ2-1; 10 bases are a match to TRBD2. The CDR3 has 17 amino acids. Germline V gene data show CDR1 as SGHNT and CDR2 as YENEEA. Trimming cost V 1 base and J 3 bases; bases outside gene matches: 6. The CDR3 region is CASSLARGLAVYNEQFF. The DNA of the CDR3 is TGTGCCAGCAGCTTAGCACGAGGACTAGCGGTCTACAATGAGCAGTTCTTC.